These 5 T cell receptor beta chains came from one sample sequenced in a study of blood T cell repertoires in COVID-19. Sequenced by immunoSEQ multiplex PCR; TCRdb stores in-frame clones only, minus some. The sample has hundreds of thousands of clones, 85% to 90% seen once. The sequenced sample was PBMCs or T cells enriched from blood (not recorded which). The source is a woman aged 45 to 65 who had recovered from COVID-19.

This clone was picked up one time. The chain's CDR3 is CASSIGGARVDNEQFF. In nucleotides, the CDR3 is TGTGCCAGTAGTATCGGGGGAGCGCGGGTTGACAATGAGCAGTTCTTC. The rearrangement uses TRBV19 and TRBJ2-1; tentatively, D is TRBD2 (6 bases). Germline V lookup: CDR1 LNHDA, CDR2 SQIVND (reference sequence). V lost 3 bases and J 5 bases, leaving 17 bases between the germline ends. The CDR3 length is 16 residues.

The rearrangement joins TRBV6-5 to TRBJ2-7; TRBD2 aligns across 7 bases. CDR3 length equals 15 residues. CDR1 MNHEY and CDR2 SVGAGI come from the germline V gene. Germline trimming cut 5 bases from V and 0 bases from J; bases unmatched to any gene: 7. The CDR3 protein is CASSMPGLTSYEQYF. As DNA, the CDR3 is TGTGCCAGCAGTATGCCGGGACTAACCTCCTACGAGCAGTACTTC.

The chain links TRBV4-3 to TRBJ2-7; D remains unclear. Germline loops: CDR1 LGHNA, CDR2 YSLEER. V lost 1 base and J lost 4, with 8 bases in between. The CDR3 runs to 13 residues. CDR3 sequence reads: CASSQGLDYEQYF. The CDR3 DNA is TGCGCCAGCAGCCAAGGCCTAGATTACGAGCAGTACTTC.

The V gene is TRBV10-3, the J gene TRBJ2-6; TRBD2 agrees at 8 bases. Germline V gives CDR1 ENHRY, CDR2 SYGVKD. With 10 bases clipped from V and 18 bases from J, the junction kept 14 bases outside the gene matches. The CDR3 is made up of 12 amino acids. This CDR3 is CASGGTQDPPTF. In DNA form, the CDR3 reads TGTGCCAGCGGGGGGACGCAGGACCCTCCGACTTTC.

The V and J genes are TRBV7-9 and TRBJ2-5, with 7 bases aligning to TRBD2. J was trimmed by 4 bases and V by 5 bases; bases with no gene match: 10. This CDR3 region has 15 residues. Germline CDR1 reads SEHNR; CDR2 reads FQNEAQ (reference sequence). The CDR3 is CASSQGGAEGETQYF. Here the CDR3 DNA reads TGTGCCAGCAGCCAGGGAGGGGCGGAGGGAGAGACCCAGTACTTC.